Sequencing of this T cell receptor (beta chain) was carried out in a study of T cell responses to AZD1222 COVID-19 vaccine. Overall study results and limits: Donors skewed white British and female; clonal diversity was possibly underestimated. The number of AZD1222 recipients seropositive at baseline was only 6 or 7. In the spike-specific TCR repertoire, nearly half reportedly target unmutated variant regions. The peak T cell response came first, and repertoires were sampled only after it.

Concerning this clone: The antigen remains unidentified.

Clones were read by immunoSEQ multiplex PCR, and TCRdb kept only the in-frame ones, dropping some. The sample records more than 85,000 clones, around 81% being singletons. Germline CDR1 is SNHLY and CDR2 is FYNNEI. The J segment lost 4 bases and the V segment lost 6 bases, leaving 13 bases of the junction unmatched. The CDR3 sequence is 17 residues long. Material: peripheral blood, obtained on day 0 of AZD1222 vaccination. The V gene is TRBV2, the J gene TRBJ1-1, with 11 bases fitting TRBD1. The sequence was obtained from an adult in good health. CDR3 DNA sequence: TGTGCCAGCAGCCGAACTGCCGGGACAGGGGGGTTCACTGAAGCTTTCTTT. Protein sequence: CASSRTAGTGGFTEAFF. The full variable domain, completed using reference TRBV2 and TRBJ1-1, is EPEVTQTPSHQVTQMGQEVILRCVPISNHLYFYWYRQILGQKVEFLVSFYNNEISEKSEIFDDQFSVERPDGSNFTLKIRSTKLEDSAMYFCASSRTAGTGGFTEAFFGQGTRLTVV.